Each of the 31 T cell receptor beta chains below was sequenced from the same sample in a study of T-cell memory formation after mild COVID-19. One entry per CDR3 protein results from TCRdb running MiXCR on the 5' RACE reads. The sample lists 200,000 to 250,000 distinct CDR3 sequences, 15% occurring once. Material for sequencing was PBMCs or a T cell subset sorted from them (not recorded which). The source of these receptors is an adult woman who had mild COVID-19 (a few samples of this study predate the infection). Cell type and time point are not known.

The chain joins TRBV7-3 to TRBJ2-3, with 12 nucleotides matching TRBD2. Trimming cost V 5 bases and J 0 bases; bases outside gene matches: 3. The CDR3 contains 16 residues. Germline assignment: CDR1 SGHTA and CDR2 FQGTGA. The CDR3 here is CASSTGLAGSTDTQYF. CDR3 DNA: TGTGCCAGCAGCACTGGACTAGCGGGGAGCACAGATACGCAGTATTTT.

This clonotype was found a few times. V usage is TRBV7-9 and J usage is TRBJ2-3; 13 bases are a match to TRBD2. The CDR3 is 17 amino acids. From germline, CDR1 is SEHNR and CDR2 FQNEAQ (reference sequence). Trimming at V came to 3 bases and at J to 2 bases, leaving 5 bases not matched to a gene. The CDR3 DNA reads as TGTGCCAGCAGCTTGGGACTAGCGGGACCCTTCACAGATACGCAGTATTTT. Residues: CASSLGLAGPFTDTQYF.

The chain links TRBV20-1 to TRBJ2-1, with TRBD1 identical over 8 bases. Per germline, CDR1 DFQATT and CDR2 SNEGSKA (reference sequence). V gave up 5 bases and J gave up 3 bases; unmatched junction bases: 9. The CDR3 totals 15 residues. The chain's CDR3 is CSAVGGTGHYNEQFF. For the CDR3, the DNA is TGCAGTGCTGTGGGTGGGACAGGTCACTACAATGAGCAGTTCTTC.

This clonotype turned up a few times. J is TRBJ1-3 and V is TRBV12-3 or TRBV12-4; TRBD1 is a possible D gene (5 bases). This CDR3 is 14 amino acids long. Trimming left V 6 bases short and J 4 bases short, with 13 bases between. The CDR3 DNA sequence: TGTGCCAGCAGACTTACAGGTTCCGGAAACACCATATATTTT. Translating gives CASRLTGSGNTIYF.

The V call is TRBV11-2, the J call TRBJ2-3; 13 nucleotides align to TRBD2. The CDR3 length is 15 residues. Per germline, CDR1 SGHAT and CDR2 FQNNGV. The junction had 4 bases not matched to a gene; V was cut back by 6 bases and J by 4 bases. The CDR3, as DNA: TGTGCCAGCAGTCCTACTAGCGGGGGGGCAGATACGCAGTATTTT. This encodes CASSPTSGGADTQYF.

This clonotype has at least ten counts. The chain has TRBV28 and TRBJ1-2; possibly TRBD1 for D (6 bases). The length of the CDR3 is 14 residues. Germline V gives CDR1 MDHEN, CDR2 SYDVKM. Trimming took 2 bases from V and 1 from J, leaving 8 bases between them. CDR3 sequence: CASSLLQGNYGYTF. The CDR3, as DNA: TGTGCCAGCAGTTTACTACAGGGTAACTATGGCTACACCTTC.

As concerns this clonotype: One end of the junction varies from germline; a read error may be responsible. This chain uses TRBV28 with TRBJ2-7, with 7 bases fitting TRBD1. This CDR3 contains 15 residues. Per the germline V gene, CDR1 is MDHEN and CDR2 is SYDVKM. CDR3 residues: CASRGPTGRSFEQYF. The CDR3 region has the DNA TGTGCCAGCAGGGGACCGACAGGGAGATCCTTCGAGCAGTACTTC.

The CDR3 DNA reads as TGTGCCAGCAGCTTAGGGGGAGGAGGGGGTATAGGCTACGAGCAGTACTTC. It yields the protein CASSLGGGGGIGYEQYF. The rearrangement links TRBV7-2 to TRBJ2-7; tentatively, D is TRBD1 or TRBD2 (6 bases each). The germline CDR1 and CDR2 sequences are SGHTA and FQGNSA. V lost 1 base to trimming and J lost 3 bases, with 19 bases between them. The CDR3 has 17 amino acids.

V is TRBV15 and J is TRBJ2-1; TRBD2 might be the D (6 bases). The V end lost 0 bases, the J end lost 9 bases, and 9 bases lay between the germline ends. This CDR3 has 13 residues. Germline V lookup: CDR1 LNHNV, CDR2 YYDKDF (reference sequence). The CDR3 protein is CATSRDLGGEQFF. Written as DNA, the CDR3 is TGTGCCACCAGCAGAGATCTGGGGGGTGAGCAGTTCTTC. The complete variable domain, with remaining parts taken from reference TRBV15 and TRBJ2-1, reads DAMVIQNPRYQVTQFGKPVTLSCSQTLNHNVMYWYQQKSSQAPKLLFHYYDKDFNNEADTPDNFQSRRPNTSFCFLDIRSPGLGDTAMYLCATSRDLGGEQFFGPGTRLTVL.

The V call is TRBV12-3 or TRBV12-4, the J call TRBJ2-7; D unresolved. V lost 1 base, J lost 0 bases, and 7 bases lay in between. This CDR3 has 14 amino acids. CDR3 region: CASSLEISSYEQYF. The CDR3 DNA reads TGTGCCAGCAGTTTAGAGATTAGCTCCTACGAGCAGTACTTC.

This clonotype was seen more than once but under ten times. V and J are TRBV12-3 or TRBV12-4 and TRBJ2-1; TRBD2 matches 9 bases. The CDR3 is 15 residues long. J lost 7 bases, V lost 5 bases, and 9 bases had no gene match. Written as DNA, the CDR3 is TGTGCCAGCAGTCCGCCTAGCGGGATGGGAAATGAGCAGTTCTTC. Translated: CASSPPSGMGNEQFF.

The chain recombines TRBV3-1 with TRBJ1-4; the match to TRBD1 covers 7 bases. Trimming at V came to 4 bases and at J to 5 bases, leaving 1 base not matched to a gene. The CDR3 runs to 13 residues. Germline V gene sequence: CDR1 LGHDT, CDR2 YNNKEL (reference sequence). Written as DNA, the CDR3 is TGTGCCAGCAGCCCCAGGGGGAATGAAAAACTGTTTTTT. Translating gives CASSPRGNEKLFF. Full variable domain (rest looked up from reference TRBV3-1 and TRBJ1-4): DTAVSQTPKYLVTQMGNDKSIKCEQNLGHDTMYWYKQDSKKFLKIMFSYNNKELIINETVPNRFSPKSPDKAHLNLHINSLELGDSAVYFCASSPRGNEKLFFGSGTQLSVL.

This clonotype was seen a handful of times. The genes are TRBV30 and TRBJ1-1; D unresolved. The CDR3 length is 14 residues. Germline CDR1 is GTSNPN and CDR2 is SVGIG (reference sequence). V was shortened by 2 bases and J by 5 bases, with 15 bases between the two germline ends. CDR3 loop: CAWSIGQRRTEAFF. The CDR3 bases are TGTGCCTGGAGTATCGGGCAGCGTAGGACTGAAGCTTTCTTT.

This clonotype was counted at least ten times. This rearrangement joins TRBV20-1 to TRBJ1-2; the D gene is possibly TRBD1 (5 bases). V was clipped by 3 bases and J by 4 bases, with 24 bases between them. The CDR3 has 17 residues. Germline V gene data show CDR1 as DFQATT and CDR2 as SNEGSKA (reference sequence). In DNA, the CDR3 is TGCAGTGCTAGTAGTCGGGGCAGGGCTTCCTCGGGCTATGGCTACACCTTC. As protein: CSASSRGRASSGYGYTF.

The genes are TRBV7-2 and TRBJ2-7, with 10 bases lining up with TRBD2. V lost 6 bases, J lost 5 bases, and 4 bases stayed unmatched. The germline V gene has CDR1 SGHTA and CDR2 FQGNSA. CDR3 length equals 13 residues. The CDR3 nucleotides read TGTGCCAGCAGGCCTACTAGCGGGAACGAGCAGTACTTC. Translating gives CASRPTSGNEQYF.

This chain uses TRBV12-3 or TRBV12-4 with TRBJ2-1; tentative D call: TRBD2 (5 bases). This CDR3 comprises 11 residues. The V gene lost 4 bases and the J gene lost 7 bases, with 5 bases spanning the gap. CDR3 nucleotides: TGTGCCAGCAGTTGGGAGAATGAGCAGTTCTTC. It yields the protein CASSWENEQFF.

This clonotype came up a few times. This chain uses TRBV7-2 with TRBJ2-1; D remains ambiguous. Trimming took 4 bases from V and 0 from J, leaving 10 bases between them. Germline V gene data show CDR1 as SGHTA and CDR2 as FQGNSA. The length of the CDR3 is 15 residues. The DNA of the CDR3 is TGTGCCAGCAGCTCCGATTCGAGCTCCTACAATGAGCAGTTCTTC. Its protein is CASSSDSSSYNEQFF.

This clonotype was picked up one time. The chain links TRBV7-9 to TRBJ2-7; no reliable D call. Trimming cost V 3 bases and J 5 bases, with 17 bases left between them. This CDR3 comprises 15 residues. The germline gives CDR1 SEHNR, CDR2 FQNEAQ (reference sequence). CDR3 loop: CASSFLSGLGHEQYF. CDR3 DNA sequence: TGTGCCAGCAGCTTTCTTTCCGGGCTCGGTCACGAGCAGTACTTC.

This clonotype was detected a few times. For the CDR3, the DNA is TGTGCCAGCAGCTTAACCGGGCGGGGAGGGCCCAATGAGCAGTTCTTC. It translates to CASSLTGRGGPNEQFF. The chain employs TRBV7-3 and TRBJ2-1, with TRBD2 matching 7 bases. Germline CDR1 reads SGHTA; CDR2 reads FQGTGA. This CDR3 contains 16 residues. The V and J ends lost 0 bases and 6 bases, in that order; junction bases with no gene match: 8.

This chain links TRBV12-3 or TRBV12-4 with TRBJ1-1, with D hard to call. The CDR3 is made up of 14 amino acids. The V gene lost 3 bases and the J gene lost 0 bases, with 8 bases spanning the gap. The CDR3 reads CASSLDFMNTEAFF. Written as DNA, the CDR3 is TGTGCCAGCAGTTTGGACTTTATGAACACTGAAGCTTTCTTT.

There are many counts of this clonotype. V is TRBV3-1 and J is TRBJ1-1; D may be TRBD1 (5 bases). Trimming removed 8 bases at V and 4 bases at J, with 11 bases between. From germline, CDR1 is LGHDT and CDR2 YNNKEL (reference sequence). CDR3 length equals 12 residues. The CDR3 bases are TGTGCCAGCCTGGGGCGCGGCACTGAAGCTTTCTTT. It encodes CASLGRGTEAFF.

The CDR3 reads CASSLTRSRSDPNYGYTF. The CDR3 DNA reads as TGTGCCAGCAGTTTAACCAGGTCGAGGTCGGATCCTAACTATGGCTACACCTTC. The chain has TRBV27 and TRBJ1-2; no firm D call. Germline CDR1 reads MNHEY; CDR2 reads SMNVEV (reference sequence). CDR3 length: 18 residues. The V end was cut by 2 bases, the J end by 0 bases, with 19 bases between.

This clonotype came up a few times. This chain links TRBV29-1 with TRBJ2-7; D ambiguous. Germline V gives CDR1 SQVTM, CDR2 ANQGSEA. The CDR3 spans 12 residues. Trimming took 7 bases from V and 0 from J, leaving 10 bases between them. The CDR3 loop reads CSAGYDSYEQYF. In DNA form, the CDR3 reads TGCAGCGCCGGCTATGACTCCTACGAGCAGTACTTC.

The CDR3 sequence is CASSEGQTVGEQYF. CDR3 sequence (DNA): TGTGCCAGCAGTGAAGGACAGACGGTAGGGGAGCAGTACTTC. The chain uses TRBV6-1 and TRBJ2-7; a possible D gene is TRBD1 (5 bases). Trimming removed 1 base at V and 7 bases at J, with 14 bases between. The CDR3 consists of 14 residues. The V gene's germline CDR1 is MNHNS and CDR2 SASEGT.

This clonotype was seen a handful of times. The gene calls are TRBV18 and TRBJ1-4, with D possibly being TRBD1 (5 bases). Per germline, CDR1 KGHSH and CDR2 LQKENI. V lost 3 bases to trimming and J lost 13 bases, with 12 bases between them. This CDR3 is built from 12 residues. In DNA, the CDR3 is TGTGCCAGCTCACCCAGCGGGACCCCACTGTTTTTT. Translating it yields CASSPSGTPLFF.

This clonotype was observed at least ten times. The chain joins TRBV7-6 to TRBJ1-4, with TRBD1 as a possible D gene (6 bases). The CDR3 runs 15 residues. The germline CDR1 and CDR2 sequences are SGHVS and FNYEAQ. The V gene lost 3 bases and the J gene lost 3 bases, with 11 bases spanning the gap. The CDR3 region has the DNA TGTGCCAGCAGCTTCTTGGGGGCTCCTAATGAAAAACTGTTTTTT. Its translation is CASSFLGAPNEKLFF.

In its sample, this clonotype was seen many times. The chain recombines TRBV5-1 with TRBJ2-7, with TRBD2 matching over 8 bases. CDR1 and CDR2 (germline): SGHRS, YFSETQ. The V and J ends lost 0 bases and 4 bases, in that order; junction bases with no gene match: 6. This CDR3 is built from 15 residues. In DNA form, the CDR3 reads TGCGCCAGCAGCTTGGGGGTGACTAGCGCATACGAGCAGTACTTC. As protein: CASSLGVTSAYEQYF.

The chain combines TRBV12-3 or TRBV12-4 with TRBJ2-1; the D is unclear. V was trimmed by 5 bases and J by 0 bases, leaving 14 bases between them. The CDR3 extends over 16 amino acids. CDR3: CASSLVLASSYNEQFF. CDR3 in DNA: TGTGCCAGCAGTCTCGTTTTGGCGAGCTCCTACAATGAGCAGTTCTTC.

This clonotype has only a few counts. The gene calls are TRBV11-1 and TRBJ2-2; D may be TRBD1 or TRBD2 (7 bases each). Germline CDR1 reads SGHAT; CDR2 reads FQDESV (reference sequence). The CDR3 has 18 residues. The V end lost 2 bases, the J end lost 5 bases, and 21 bases lay between the germline ends. The CDR3 coding sequence is TGTGCCAGCAGCTTACAACGGGGAGGGGGCTACCCTACCGGGGAGCTGTTTTTT. Translated: CASSLQRGGGYPTGELFF.

This clonotype was found a few times. The chain joins TRBV12-3 or TRBV12-4 to TRBJ1-1, with 9 bases identical to TRBD1. This CDR3 spans 15 amino acids. With V trimmed by 4 bases and J by 4 bases, 7 bases remained unmatched. The CDR3 DNA sequence: TGTGCCAGCAGTTCCTCCGGGACAGGGATCACTGAAGCTTTCTTT. This translates into CASSSSGTGITEAFF.

Only a few counts were recorded for this clonotype. J is TRBJ1-4 and V is TRBV3-1; 8 nucleotides match TRBD1. The trim removed 0 bases at V and 4 bases at J, leaving 13 bases unmatched. Germline lookup yields CDR1 LGHDT and CDR2 YNNKEL (reference sequence). This CDR3 contains 19 residues. CDR3 region: CASSQDRKGRQGFNEKLFF. The CDR3, as DNA: TGTGCCAGCAGCCAAGATCGGAAGGGTAGACAGGGGTTTAATGAAAAACTGTTTTTT.